A selection of T cell receptor beta chains follows, all from one sample in a study of blood T cell repertoires in COVID-19. Clones were sequenced by immunoSEQ multiplex PCR, and TCRdb holds only the in-frame ones, with some missing. The sample contains around 120,000 clones, around 87% of which appear only once. Material: peripheral blood. The receptors shown here come from a woman in her seventies with acute or convalescent COVID-19. Each CDR3 is given without its conserved first and last residue. Clone size is not always given. Where it is, it says once, few, many or a class for expanded clones.

ASSIDFAGGPYNEQF	.	TRBJ2-1	TRBV19
ASSLDELVSPLH	.	TRBJ1-6	TRBV5-1
SVEERLAGASTGELF	once	TRBJ2-2	TRBV29-1
ASSSGQGASNTEAF	.	TRBJ1-1	TRBV7-2
ASSLTPASGGVEY	.	TRBJ2-3	TRBV7-3
ASSLLLLAGEPKNIQY	.	TRBJ2-4	TRBV7-4
ASSQTGNTEAF	few	TRBJ1-1	TRBV3-1/TRBV3-2
ASSQSRRGRGDTQY	once	TRBJ2-3	TRBV5-1
ASSEAGTGYLEKLF	.	TRBJ1-4	TRBV2
ASSSPDRGENGYT	.	TRBJ1-2	TRBV5-4
AISETGEETQY	once	TRBJ2-5	TRBV10-3
ASSISGGDAYEQY	.	TRBJ2-7	TRBV19
ASSLVGTDVYGYT	once	TRBJ1-2	TRBV7-9
ASSSPQTYEQY	.	TRBJ2-7	TRBV9
ASSLEQGAYYEQY	.	TRBJ2-7	TRBV5-1
ASSLGQSNEKLF	.	TRBJ1-4	TRBV28
ASSHIPAGPGANVLT	once	TRBJ2-6	TRBV11-2
ATTPGQGGGYT	.	TRBJ1-2	TRBV5-1
ASSSGQGIYEQY	.	TRBJ2-7	TRBV27
ASSATGDDQPQH	.	TRBJ1-5	TRBV9
ASSSGTGGRNTEAF	.	TRBJ1-1	TRBV5-1
ASRRQGGPETQY	.	TRBJ2-5	TRBV6-5
ASSRTGNQPQH	.	TRBJ1-5	TRBV6-4
ASGGTPGIGNTIY	.	TRBJ1-3	TRBV28
ASSEGGGNSYEQY	.	TRBJ2-7	TRBV6-1
ASSANLLDEQF	.	TRBJ2-1	TRBV25-1
AGSLGASGGATDTQY	.	TRBJ2-3	TRBV5-6
ASSQGLRGTGELF	.	TRBJ2-2	TRBV4-1
ASRRGPINTEAF	.	TRBJ1-1	TRBV6-5
ASSFSTNEKLF	.	TRBJ1-4	TRBV5-1
ASSSPGTTGHTEAF	few	TRBJ1-1	TRBV2
ASSLSLAVTDTQY	.	TRBJ2-3	TRBV7-6
ASSPQALQETQY	.	TRBJ2-5	TRBV18
ASGRGRGGTEAF	.	TRBJ1-1	TRBV6-5
ASSYSDEAF	.	TRBJ1-1	TRBV2